The 15 T cell receptor beta chains below were found in one sample sequenced in a study of T cell responses to AZD1222 COVID-19 vaccine. Only in-frame clones appear in the TCRdb table, and some are missing; sequencing was by immunoSEQ multiplex PCR. Among about 120,000 clones listed, roughly 93% were seen once. Sequenced here: peripheral blood, sampled 28 days after the second AZD1222 dose. The receptor source for this set is an adult who received the AZD1222 COVID-19 vaccine.

This chain connects TRBV11-2 to TRBJ2-3; 8 positions agree with TRBD2. Trimming at V came to 4 bases and at J to 3 bases, leaving 6 bases not matched to a gene. This CDR3 spans 15 amino acids. CDR1 SGHAT and CDR2 FQNNGV come from the germline V gene. CDR3 sequence reads: CASSYPSGRTDTQYF. In nucleotides, the CDR3 is TGTGCCAGCAGCTACCCTAGCGGGCGGACAGATACGCAGTATTTT. Together with reference TRBV11-2 and TRBJ2-3, the CDR3 gives the full variable domain: EAGVAQSPRYKIIEKRQSVAFWCNPISGHATLYWYQQILGQGPKLLIQFQNNGVVDDSQLPKDRFSAERLKGVDSTLKIQPAKLEDSAVYLCASSYPSGRTDTQYFGPGTRLTVL.

This clone was counted a single time. The V gene is TRBV12-3 or TRBV12-4, the J gene TRBJ1-1; D remains unclear. The CDR3 runs 13 residues. V lost 6 bases and J 2 bases, leaving 10 bases between the germline ends. The CDR3 sequence is CASSPTTNTEAFF. The CDR3 DNA follows: TGTGCCAGCAGCCCTACGACCAACACTGAAGCTTTCTTT.

The V gene is TRBV2, the J gene TRBJ2-2; no firm D call. Per the germline V gene, CDR1 is SNHLY and CDR2 is FYNNEI. V lost 6 bases and J 6 bases, leaving 17 bases between the germline ends. The CDR3 consists of 15 residues. The CDR3 loop reads CASRTGRTTPGELFF. For the CDR3, the DNA is TGTGCCAGCAGGACGGGCAGGACCACGCCCGGGGAGCTGTTTTTT.

In this sample, this clone turned up many times. The rearrangement joins TRBV4-1 to TRBJ2-3; 10 nucleotides agree with TRBD2. The germline V gene encodes CDR1 MGHRA and CDR2 YSYEKL. V gave up 3 bases and J gave up 5 bases; unmatched junction bases: 17. The CDR3 sequence is 19 residues long. CDR3 residues: CASSHPGLAAGPRRDTQYF. The DNA of the CDR3 is TGCGCCAGCAGCCATCCCGGACTAGCGGCGGGCCCCCGGCGAGATACGCAGTATTTT.

This clone has just a few counts. The chain employs TRBV11-2 and TRBJ2-2; D is uncertain. V was pared by 2 bases and J by 5 bases, with 3 bases between. Germline loops: CDR1 SGHAT, CDR2 FQNNGV. This CDR3 is built from 12 residues. The CDR3, as DNA: TGTGCCAGCAGCTTAAAGACCGGGGAGCTGTTTTTT. This codes for CASSLKTGELFF.

The rearrangement links TRBV19 to TRBJ2-5, with TRBD2 matching 11 bases. V trimming: 5 bases; J trimming: 5 bases; junction bases outside the gene matches: 10. Germline V gives CDR1 LNHDA, CDR2 SQIVND (reference sequence). This CDR3 comprises 16 residues. The CDR3 DNA is TGTGCCAGTAGTCCCCCACTAGCGGGAGCTGGGGAGACCCAGTACTTC. It specifies CASSPPLAGAGETQYF.

The genes are TRBV11-2 and TRBJ2-7; D unclear. Germline lookup yields CDR1 SGHAT and CDR2 FQNNGV. The CDR3 sequence is 13 residues long. Trimming removed 1 base from V and 3 bases from J, with 7 bases in between. The CDR3 nucleotides are TGTGCCAGCAGCTTAGTCATTGGCTACGAGCAGTACTTC. This sequence encodes CASSLVIGYEQYF.

The count of this clone is one. The chain joins TRBV5-4 to TRBJ2-7, with TRBD2 as a possible D gene (6 bases). V shed 0 bases and J shed 5 bases, with 15 bases lying between them. The CDR3 has 15 residues. Germline lookup yields CDR1 SGHNT and CDR2 YYREEE (reference sequence). DNA for the CDR3: TGTGCCAGCAGCTTGGCGTCGGGAGTTATCCACGAGCAGTACTTC. As protein: CASSLASGVIHEQYF.

The rearrangement uses TRBV20-1 and TRBJ1-2; TRBD1 matches at 9 bases. V was clipped by 3 bases and J by 4 bases; unmatched bases: 3. Germline V gene sequence: CDR1 DFQATT, CDR2 SNEGSKA (reference sequence). The CDR3 is 13 amino acids. CDR3 in DNA: TGCAGTGCTAGTACAGGGGGCAGCTATGGCTACACCTTC. Its protein product is CSASTGGSYGYTF.

Only one count was recorded for this clone. V and J are TRBV29-1 and TRBJ1-1; perhaps TRBD1 as D (6 bases). This CDR3 contains 10 residues. The V gene lost 6 bases and the J gene lost 6 bases, with 8 bases spanning the gap. Germline loops: CDR1 SQVTM, CDR2 ANQGSEA. The chain's CDR3 is CSVGGAEAFF. CDR3 bases: TGCAGCGTAGGGGGTGCTGAAGCTTTCTTT. Combining the CDR3 with reference TRBV29-1 and TRBJ1-1 gives the whole variable domain SAVISQKPSRDICQRGTSLTIQCQVDSQVTMMFWYRQQPGQSLTLIATANQGSEATYESGFVIDKFPISRPNLTFSTLTVSNMSPEDSSIYLCSVGGAEAFFGQGTRLTVV.

This chain connects TRBV27 to TRBJ1-5, with no clear D. Germline lookup yields CDR1 MNHEY and CDR2 SMNVEV (reference sequence). The CDR3 covers 14 residues. V shed 6 bases and J shed 5 bases, with 14 bases lying between them. In DNA form, the CDR3 reads TGTGCCAGCAGCAAGGACGGGTTCTATCAGCCCCAGCATTTT. This gives the protein CASSKDGFYQPQHF.

V usage is TRBV7-6 and J usage is TRBJ2-5; 7 bases are shared with TRBD2. Germline values: CDR1 SGHVS, CDR2 FNYEAQ. V was pared by 7 bases and J by 0 bases, with 14 bases of the junction left unmatched. There are 17 residues in the CDR3. CDR3: CASTMLWGGRDQETQYF. In DNA, the CDR3 is TGTGCCAGCACCATGCTCTGGGGCGGGAGAGACCAAGAGACCCAGTACTTC.

This rearrangement joins TRBV4-1 to TRBJ2-1; weak D call: TRBD2 (6 bases). Looked up from germline, CDR1 is MGHRA and CDR2 is YSYEKL. This CDR3 has 13 residues. Trimming pared 5 bases from V and 9 bases from J, leaving 14 bases between. CDR3 bases: TGCGCCAGCAGCTCCCGGGAGTGGGTTGAGCAGTTCTTC. Translating gives CASSSREWVEQFF.

The chain is built from TRBV7-3 and TRBJ2-2; D call uncertain. Deletions cut 5 bases from V and 1 base from J, with 5 bases between. CDR3 length equals 13 residues. Germline loops: CDR1 SGHTA, CDR2 FQGTGA. The CDR3 DNA is TGTGCCAGCAGCCCCAAGAACACCGGGGAGCTGTTTTTT. Translation: CASSPKNTGELFF. Looking up the rest from reference TRBV7-3 and TRBJ2-2 gives the full variable domain: GAGVSQTPSNKVTEKGKYVELRCDPISGHTALYWYRQSLGQGPEFLIYFQGTGAADDSGLPNDRFFAVRPEGSVSTLKIQRTERGDSAVYLCASSPKNTGELFFGEGSRLTVL.

The chain links TRBV5-5 to TRBJ2-1, with TRBD1 as a possible D gene (5 bases). This CDR3 region has 13 residues. Germline lookup yields CDR1 SGHKS and CDR2 YYEKEE (reference sequence). V was cut by 6 bases and J by 5 bases, with 12 bases left in between. This CDR3 is CASTLGADNEQFF. CDR3 bases: TGTGCCAGCACCCTAGGGGCCGACAATGAGCAGTTCTTC. The whole variable domain, filled in from reference TRBV5-5 and TRBJ2-1, reads DAGVTQSPTHLIKTRGQQVTLRCSPISGHKSVSWYQQVLGQGPQFIFQYYEKEERGRGNFPDRFSARQFPNYSSELNVNALLLGDSALYLCASTLGADNEQFFGPGTRLTVL.